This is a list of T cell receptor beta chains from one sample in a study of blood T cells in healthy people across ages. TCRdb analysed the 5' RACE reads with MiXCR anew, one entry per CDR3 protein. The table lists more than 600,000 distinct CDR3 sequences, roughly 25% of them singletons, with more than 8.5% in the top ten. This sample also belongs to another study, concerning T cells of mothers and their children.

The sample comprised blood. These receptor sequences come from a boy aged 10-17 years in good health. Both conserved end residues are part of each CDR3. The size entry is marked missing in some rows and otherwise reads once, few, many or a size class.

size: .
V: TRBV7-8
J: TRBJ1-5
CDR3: CASSLSTGLSNQPQHF

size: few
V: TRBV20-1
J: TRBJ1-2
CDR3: CSARDATGDYGYTF

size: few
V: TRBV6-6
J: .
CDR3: CASSFLVGATDEQFF

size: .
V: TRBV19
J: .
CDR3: CASSIVVAGGWQFF

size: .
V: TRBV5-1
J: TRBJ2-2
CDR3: CASSSEVNTGELFF

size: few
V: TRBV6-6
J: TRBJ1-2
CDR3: CASHDYGYTF

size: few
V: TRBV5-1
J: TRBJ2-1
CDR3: CASSTASGGLSYNEQFF

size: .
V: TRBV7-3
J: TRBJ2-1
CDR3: CASSLWAGNEQFF

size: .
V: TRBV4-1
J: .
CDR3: CASSQAPGTGYEQYF

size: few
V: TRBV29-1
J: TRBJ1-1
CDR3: CSVEYPRVMNTEAFF

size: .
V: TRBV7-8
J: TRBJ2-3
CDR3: CASSLVNSAHTDTQYF

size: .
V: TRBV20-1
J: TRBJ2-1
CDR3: CSAFGTSGGVSYNEQFF

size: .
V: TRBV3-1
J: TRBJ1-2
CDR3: CASSQDQGAGGYTF

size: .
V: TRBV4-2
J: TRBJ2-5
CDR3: CASSQASGGALETQYF

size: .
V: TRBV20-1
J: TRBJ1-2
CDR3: CSASRQGTVGYTF

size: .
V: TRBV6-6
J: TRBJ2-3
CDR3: CASSYPRGGQTDTQYF

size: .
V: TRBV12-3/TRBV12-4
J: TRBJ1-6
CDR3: CASSFQGGSYNSPLHF

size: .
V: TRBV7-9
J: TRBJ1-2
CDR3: CASTLSDRVVGYTF

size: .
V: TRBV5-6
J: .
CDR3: CASSVRVPYEQYF

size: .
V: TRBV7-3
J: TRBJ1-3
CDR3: CATLSTPGDTIYF

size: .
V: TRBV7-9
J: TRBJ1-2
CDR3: CASSLAGVDGYTF

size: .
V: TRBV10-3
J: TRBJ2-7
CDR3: CAISGERNLGYEQYF

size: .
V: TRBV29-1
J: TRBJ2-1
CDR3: CSVERGEQFF

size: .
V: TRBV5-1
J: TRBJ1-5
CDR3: CASSRQGNQPRHF

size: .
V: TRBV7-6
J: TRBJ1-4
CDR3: CASSKSGRGLEKLFF

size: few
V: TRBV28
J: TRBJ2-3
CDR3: CATDSPGLTDTQYF

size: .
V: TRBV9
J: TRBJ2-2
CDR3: CASQSLKSTGELFF

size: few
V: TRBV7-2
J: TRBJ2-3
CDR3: CASSLWATFTDTQYF

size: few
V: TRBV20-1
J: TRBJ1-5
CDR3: CSASGGGNQPQHF

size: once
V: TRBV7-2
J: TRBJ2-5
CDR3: CASSYSTTEYF

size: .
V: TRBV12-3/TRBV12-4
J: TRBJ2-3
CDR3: CASSSPPGGRSTDTQYF

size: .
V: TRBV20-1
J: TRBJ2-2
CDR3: CSARDRLASHTGELFF

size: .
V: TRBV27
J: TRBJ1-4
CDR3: CASSLTGATNEKLFF

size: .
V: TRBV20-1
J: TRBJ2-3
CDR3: CSAPLDSDTQYF

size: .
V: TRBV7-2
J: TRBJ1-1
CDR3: CASSLGLTATEAFF

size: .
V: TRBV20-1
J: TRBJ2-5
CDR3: CSAPSSHETQYF

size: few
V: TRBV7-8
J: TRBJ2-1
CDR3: CASSLVPGVSDEQFF